This T cell receptor (beta chain) was recovered during a study of patients and donors after allogeneic stem cell transplantation. TCRdb re-called the RT-PCR reads with MiXCR, one entry per CDR3 protein. This sample yields 200,000 to 250,000 distinct CDR3 sequences, of which around 14% are seen a single time; 11% belongs to the top ten. The germline gives CDR1 DFQATT, CDR2 SNEGSKA (reference sequence). The CDR3 totals 13 residues. The V end was cut by 3 bases, the J end by 7 bases, with 12 bases between. The rearrangement uses TRBV20-1 and TRBJ1-4; possible D gene TRBD1, 5 bases. The clonotype was recovered from a human donor who was either an allogeneic HSCT recipient or a stem cell or donor lymphocyte infusion donor (not recorded which). It is not recorded whose cells these are; they may come from a transplant donor. Sequenced material: blood, either unsorted or a sorted T cell fraction (not recorded which). The CDR3: CSARPQGTEKLFF. The CDR3, as DNA: TGCAGTGCTAGGCCCCAAGGGACTGAAAAACTGTTTTTT.